The 9 T cell receptor beta chains listed next were all sequenced from one sample in a study of glioma-infiltrating T cells (dated by TCRdb to 2016 to 2017). Reads for this sample came from an Illumina MiSeq. TCR alpha and beta CDR3 regions were amplified with the iRepertoire nested amplicon-rescue multiplex PCR (arm-PCR) platform from RNA. The public reads were run again by TCRdb, first through fastp at Q25 and then through MiXCR, and only productive beta chains were kept. Merged by CDR3 protein, the rows form single entries marked with the most common genes and DNA. The sample table records about 110,000 distinct CDR3 sequences; less than 30% of these occur just once. The top ten constitute roughly 30% of the sample. Sequenced input: glioma tissue, nonneoplastic brain tissue, or PBMCs (not recorded which). These receptors were taken from a human donor with low-grade glioma or glioblastoma, undergoing nonglioma brain surgery, or in good health (not recorded which).

Note on this clonotype: With a much larger clone just one base away, this may be a read error. The chain uses TRBV12-3 or TRBV12-4 and TRBJ2-7, with a tentative D call TRBD2 (6 bases). The CDR3 sequence is 14 residues long. CDR3 loop: CARSLAVLPNEQYF. The DNA for the CDR3 is TGTGCCAGAAGTTTAGCGGTCCTTCCTAACGAGCAGTACTTC.

This clonotype has ten or more counts. The chain links TRBV27 to TRBJ2-5, with 7 bases identical to TRBD1. This CDR3 has 15 residues. The V segment lost 4 bases and the J segment 4 bases; nucleotides outside the gene matches: 9. Germline CDR1 and CDR2: MNHEY and SMNVEV (reference sequence). In nucleotides, the CDR3 is TGTGCCAGCAGTTCCCTCACAGGGGTAGCAGAGACCCAGTACTTC. This sequence encodes CASSSLTGVAETQYF.

This clonotype was counted many times. This sequence joins TRBV6-2 or TRBV6-3 and TRBJ2-7; 9 bases are a match to TRBD1. The CDR3 length is 15 residues. Germline V lookup: CDR1 MNHEY, CDR2 SVGEGT. The V and J ends lost 7 bases and 3 bases, in that order; junction bases with no gene match: 10. CDR3 in DNA: TGTGCCAGCATGGTCTCCGGGACAGGGCACTACGAGCAGTACTTC. Residues: CASMVSGTGHYEQYF.

This clonotype was seen repeatedly, ten times or more. The rearrangement uses TRBV2 and TRBJ1-5, with no clear D. The CDR3 totals 13 residues. The germline gives CDR1 SNHLY, CDR2 FYNNEI. V was trimmed by 6 bases and J by 5 bases, leaving 11 bases between them. CDR3 bases: TGTGCCAGCAGGGAAAGAGGAGATCAGCCCCAGCATTTT. It codes for CASRERGDQPQHF.

This clonotype appeared many times. V is TRBV20-1 and J is TRBJ2-3, with a weak D call TRBD1 (6 bases). V shed 6 bases and J shed 1 base, with 17 bases lying between them. The germline gives CDR1 DFQATT, CDR2 SNEGSKA (reference sequence). The CDR3 is 15 residues long. The CDR3 sequence is CSAHPLGAGTDTQYF. DNA for the CDR3: TGCAGTGCCCACCCGCTGGGGGCGGGCACAGATACGCAGTATTTT.

V is TRBV3-1 and J is TRBJ2-7; D may be TRBD1 (5 bases). CDR3 size: 14 residues. V lost 8 bases and J 8 bases, leaving 22 bases between the germline ends. CDR1 is LGHDT, CDR2 YNNKEL, per germline (reference sequence). The CDR3 reads CASAMPGQGSKQYF. The CDR3 DNA sequence: TGTGCCAGCGCTATGCCGGGCCAGGGAAGCAAGCAGTACTTC.

This clonotype has at least ten counts. Here the CDR3 DNA reads TGTGCCATCCAAGCTCCGGGACATACCTACGAGCAGTACTTC. It is translated as CAIQAPGHTYEQYF. The genes are TRBV28 and TRBJ2-7; perhaps TRBD1 as D (6 bases). V gave up 10 bases and J gave up 2 bases, with 18 bases separating them. This CDR3 spans 14 amino acids. Germline V gene data show CDR1 as MDHEN and CDR2 as SYDVKM.

Ten or more counts support this clonotype. The V and J genes are TRBV12-3 or TRBV12-4 and TRBJ1-5; D is unclear. V was cut by 0 bases and J by 3 bases, with 3 bases left in between. The CDR3 has 13 amino acids. CDR3 residues: CASSLADNQPQHF. The CDR3 DNA reads TGTGCCAGCAGTTTAGCGGACAATCAGCCCCAGCATTTT.

This clonotype has at least ten counts. The chain has TRBV28 and TRBJ2-2; 7 positions agree with TRBD1. The CDR3 totals 15 residues. Germline CDR1 reads MDHEN; CDR2 reads SYDVKM. V was pared by 3 bases and J by 5 bases, with 6 bases of the junction left unmatched. The CDR3 bases are TGTGCCAGCAGTTTTAGACAGGGCTGGACCGGGGAGCTGTTTTTT. Its translation is CASSFRQGWTGELFF.